The clone carrying this T cell receptor beta chain came up many times. The antigen is unknown. This entry is derived from a study of regulatory T cells in long-lasting Graves disease. Findings and caveats of the study: Patients with persistent Graves' had lower TCR diversity than newly diagnosed patients.

The time point here: newly diagnosed GD, antithyroid drugs for less than 3 months. The TCR library was prepared using RNA isolated from PBMCs. For TCR beta, libraries came from iRepertoire HTBI primers and Arm-PCR of CDR3 regions. As processed by the authors: The identification of roughly 62 TRBV and 14 TRBJ segments was made across samples. MiXCR was run by TCRdb on the multiplex PCR reads, yielding one entry per CDR3 protein. None of the V and J calls come from the authors' own analysis; TCRdb made them. The sample holds a few hundred thousand distinct CDR3 sequences, under 20% seen once. CDR3 length: 14 amino acids. The trim removed 5 bases at V and 2 bases at J, leaving 2 bases unmatched. Per the germline V gene, CDR1 is LNHNV and CDR2 is YYDKDF (reference sequence). This sample was also put to use in a study of T cells in Graves' hyperthyroidism and ophthalmopathy.

The chain combines TRBV15 with TRBJ1-5, with 8 bases aligning to TRBD1. Sample: peripheral blood mononuclear cells (PBMCs), taken at new diagnosis, from a patient treated with antithyroid drugs. This sequence originates from a woman under 30 with Graves disease. In nucleotides, the CDR3 is TGTGCCACCAGCGTGACAGGGGGCAATCAGCCCCAGCATTTT. This codes for CATSVTGGNQPQHF.